These 29 T cell receptor beta chains share one sample of origin, sequenced in a study of Ad26.COV2.S vaccination and SARS-CoV-2 variants. Indicated treatment: about 20 received Ad26.COV2.S at low or high dose, single or two shots; 5 received placebo; per-sample allocation not given. Specimen acquisition occurred on day 63 following the initial vaccine or placebo injection. The protocol was immunoSEQ multiplex PCR, while the TCRdb copy is restricted to in-frame clones and leaves out a portion. The table has 300,000 to 350,000 clones, just over 85% seen once. Sequences were derived from peripheral blood, sampled in a trial of Ad26.COV2.S vaccine versus placebo. These receptors were collected from a person aged 18-60 years who received the Ad26.COV2.S COVID-19 vaccine or a placebo.

The rearrangement links TRBV7-9 to TRBJ1-2; D might be TRBD1 (6 bases). From germline, CDR1 is SEHNR and CDR2 FQNEAQ (reference sequence). With 5 bases removed from V and 7 bases from J, the gap between germline ends came to 17 bases. CDR3 length: 14 amino acids. CDR3 loop: CASSLLGGRSGYTF. The CDR3 DNA sequence: TGTGCCAGCAGCCTCTTGGGGGGGCGCAGTGGCTACACCTTC.

The gene calls are TRBV6-5 and TRBJ1-6, with 7 bases matching TRBD1. This CDR3 has 14 amino acids. The germline CDR1 and CDR2 sequences are MNHEY and SVGAGI. With V trimmed by 6 bases and J by 4 bases, 3 bases remained unmatched. CDR3 residues: CASRETGYNSPLHF. The CDR3 DNA follows: TGTGCCAGCAGAGAGACAGGGTATAATTCACCCCTCCACTTT.

The chain is built from TRBV4-1 and TRBJ1-1, with TRBD1 matching 7 bases. The germline gives CDR1 MGHRA, CDR2 YSYEKL. J was trimmed by 3 bases and V by 0 bases; bases with no gene match: 10. This CDR3 is built from 17 residues. CDR3 loop: CASSQDPRGQRDTEAFF. CDR3 nucleotide sequence: TGCGCCAGCAGCCAAGATCCGAGGGGGCAAAGAGACACTGAAGCTTTCTTT.

J is TRBJ2-5 and V is TRBV30; 7 bases map to TRBD1. Trimming cost V 0 bases and J 0 bases; bases outside gene matches: 1. The CDR3 length is 14 residues. Germline CDR1 and CDR2: GTSNPN and SVGIG (reference sequence). CDR3 in amino acids: CAWSVQGHQETQYF. DNA of the CDR3: TGTGCCTGGAGTGTACAGGGGCACCAAGAGACCCAGTACTTC.

This chain connects TRBV6-5 to TRBJ1-1; 7 nucleotides match TRBD1. This CDR3 has 15 residues. Germline CDR1 reads MNHEY; CDR2 reads SVGAGI. V trimming: 4 bases; J trimming: 1 base; junction bases outside the gene matches: 6. The chain's CDR3 is CASSSNRGWNTEAFF. The DNA for the CDR3 is TGTGCCAGCAGTTCCAACAGGGGCTGGAACACTGAAGCTTTCTTT.

The chain has TRBV12-3 or TRBV12-4 and TRBJ1-1; D uncertain. The ends were cut back, 2 bases at V and 0 bases at J, with 4 bases in the middle. The CDR3 runs 13 residues. CDR3 in amino acids: CASSLLMNTEAFF. CDR3 nucleotide sequence: TGTGCCAGCAGTTTACTTATGAACACTGAAGCTTTCTTT.

The genes are TRBV7-9 and TRBJ1-2; possible D gene TRBD1, 5 bases. The ends were cut back, 5 bases at V and 11 bases at J, with 27 bases in the middle. Per germline, CDR1 SEHNR and CDR2 FQNEAQ (reference sequence). This CDR3 comprises 16 residues. CDR3 loop: CASSTEIRTMGSRYTF. CDR3 coding DNA: TGTGCCAGCAGCACCGAGATCCGGACAATGGGTTCTCGGTACACCTTC.

The V gene is TRBV4-3, the J gene TRBJ1-3, with 7 nucleotides matching TRBD1. V shed 0 bases, J shed 2 bases, and the junction held 7 bases outside the gene matches. There are 17 residues in the CDR3. Germline CDR1 LGHNA, CDR2 YSLEER. CDR3 sequence: CASSQDVAGGTGNTIYF. CDR3 DNA: TGCGCCAGCAGCCAAGATGTTGCAGGGGGAACTGGAAACACCATATATTTT.

This clone occurred once. This chain uses TRBV18 with TRBJ1-2; 8 nucleotides match TRBD1. From germline, CDR1 is KGHSH and CDR2 LQKENI. The CDR3 has 24 amino acids. Trimming cost V 3 bases and J 2 bases; bases outside gene matches: 32. DNA for the CDR3: TGTGCCAGCTCACCGCCCACGAGGGGACGGATCCTGGACAGGGAGGATCCCCCGAACTATGGCTACACCTTC. It codes for CASSPPTRGRILDREDPPNYGYTF.

The chain uses TRBV5-1 and TRBJ2-6; 9 bases are shared with TRBD1. The CDR3 loop spans 15 amino acids. V was pared by 4 bases and J by 10 bases, with 9 bases of the junction left unmatched. Germline loops: CDR1 SGHRS, CDR2 YFSETQ. CDR3 nucleotide sequence: TGCGCCAGCAGCGCGGCCGGGACAGGGATTAACGTCCTGACTTTC. This gives the protein CASSAAGTGINVLTF.

This clone came up a few times. The gene calls are TRBV4-1 and TRBJ2-3, with TRBD1 matching over 9 bases. The CDR3 length is 14 residues. J was trimmed by 12 bases and V by 3 bases; bases with no gene match: 10. CDR1 is MGHRA, CDR2 YSYEKL, per germline. The CDR3 reads CASSQPVDRGRQYF. CDR3 coding DNA: TGCGCCAGCAGCCAGCCTGTCGACAGGGGGAGACAGTATTTT.

CDR3 sequence reads: CASSLPGNRDTEAFF. In DNA, the CDR3 is TGCGCCAGCAGCTTACCAGGGAATCGTGACACTGAAGCTTTCTTT. This chain links TRBV5-1 with TRBJ1-1; maybe TRBD1 (5 bases). There are 15 residues in the CDR3. Trimming cost V 2 bases and J 3 bases, with 14 bases left between them. The germline V gene encodes CDR1 SGHRS and CDR2 YFSETQ.

The V call is TRBV12-3 or TRBV12-4, the J call TRBJ1-2; no definite D call. CDR3 length equals 13 residues. V was pared by 2 bases and J by 7 bases, with 11 bases between. The CDR3 loop reads CASSLLERGGYTF. The DNA of the CDR3 is TGTGCCAGCAGTTTATTGGAGCGTGGTGGCTACACCTTC.

This chain uses TRBV5-4 with TRBJ2-3; D is possibly TRBD2 (7 bases). From germline, CDR1 is SGHNT and CDR2 YYREEE (reference sequence). Trimming cost V 3 bases and J 5 bases, with 16 bases left between them. CDR3 size: 15 residues. CDR3 residues: CASSWVGGPKDTQYF. CDR3 nucleotides: TGTGCCAGCAGCTGGGTGGGGGGGCCTAAAGATACGCAGTATTTT.

The genes are TRBV5-1 and TRBJ2-7; 8 nucleotides agree with TRBD1. CDR1 is SGHRS and CDR2 is YFSETQ in the germline V gene. V dropped 4 bases and J dropped 3; count of bases not matched to a gene: 6. This CDR3 is 14 amino acids long. CDR3: CASSPSTGVYEQYF. The CDR3, as DNA: TGCGCCAGCAGCCCCTCGACAGGGGTCTACGAGCAGTACTTC.

This chain links TRBV9 with TRBJ2-5, with D hard to call. The germline V gene has CDR1 SGDLS and CDR2 YYNGEE. This CDR3 has 14 amino acids. Between the trimmed V and J ends, which lost 0 bases and 3 bases, there was a span of 9 bases. As DNA, the CDR3 is TGTGCCAGCAGCGTAGTAGGACGAGAAGAGACCCAGTACTTC. This encodes CASSVVGREETQYF.

The chain recombines TRBV30 with TRBJ1-1; TRBD1 agrees at 8 bases. Germline V gives CDR1 GTSNPN, CDR2 SVGIG (reference sequence). This CDR3 comprises 14 residues. V lost 4 bases and J lost 4; bases outside the gene matches: 8. The CDR3 sequence is CAWTGQGRGTEAFF. The CDR3 DNA sequence: TGTGCCTGGACTGGACAGGGCCGGGGCACTGAAGCTTTCTTT.

The chain carries TRBV14 and TRBJ2-7; D remains unclear. Trimming removed 2 bases at V and 2 bases at J, with 7 bases between. The CDR3 sequence is 13 residues long. CDR1 SGHDN and CDR2 FVKESK come from the germline V gene. The CDR3 here is CASSQQDTYEQYF. The CDR3, as DNA: TGTGCCAGCAGCCAACAGGATACCTACGAGCAGTACTTC.

The chain is built from TRBV2 and TRBJ2-5; a possible D gene is TRBD1 (5 bases). V lost 2 bases to trimming and J lost 5 bases, with 15 bases between them. The length of the CDR3 is 15 residues. The germline CDR1 and CDR2 sequences are SNHLY and FYNNEI. CDR3 protein: CASSESGAPGETQYF. CDR3 nucleotide sequence: TGTGCCAGCAGTGAAAGTGGGGCTCCCGGGGAGACCCAGTACTTC.

The chain links TRBV18 to TRBJ2-3; D remains unclear. Trimming took off 3 bases at V and 4 bases at J, with 11 bases between the two ends. CDR3 size: 14 residues. CDR1 and CDR2 (germline): KGHSH, LQKENI. DNA of the CDR3: TGTGCCAGCTCACCTCCGGGCAGGCCAGATACGCAGTATTTT. It is translated as CASSPPGRPDTQYF.

The chain has TRBV25-1 and TRBJ2-7; no firm D call. V was shortened by 3 bases and J by 3 bases, with 12 bases between the two germline ends. CDR1 and CDR2 (germline): MGHDK, SYGVNS. This CDR3 region has 14 residues. CDR3 region: CASSDRVIVYEQYF. CDR3 DNA sequence: TGTGCCAGCAGTGACCGAGTGATCGTCTACGAGCAGTACTTC.

V usage is TRBV30 and J usage is TRBJ1-2, with TRBD1 as a possible D gene (5 bases). V lost 3 bases and J lost 3, with 11 bases in between. Per the germline V gene, CDR1 is GTSNPN and CDR2 is SVGIG (reference sequence). This CDR3 has 13 amino acids. In DNA, the CDR3 is TGTGCCTGGAGGACGGGGCTAGACTATGGCTACACCTTC. Translated: CAWRTGLDYGYTF.

This chain connects TRBV5-4 to TRBJ1-2; 7 positions agree with TRBD1. Per germline, CDR1 SGHNT and CDR2 YYREEE (reference sequence). CDR3 length: 15 residues. V shed 4 bases, J shed 8 bases, and the junction held 14 bases outside the gene matches. Here the CDR3 DNA reads TGTGCCAGCAGCCGCCCCCGACAGGGAGGTCGAGGCTACACCTTC. Protein: CASSRPRQGGRGYTF.

The chain carries TRBV12-3 or TRBV12-4 and TRBJ1-3; no clear D gene. The CDR3 has 11 residues. Trimming took off 5 bases at V and 12 bases at J, with 11 bases between the two ends. The CDR3, as DNA: TGTGCCAGCAGTCTTAGCTCGGGCATATATTTT. Its translation is CASSLSSGIYF.

The chain links TRBV9 to TRBJ1-3; 7 nucleotides match TRBD1. Trimming took 0 bases from V and 0 from J; bases not matched to a gene: 6. The CDR3 totals 17 residues. CDR1 is SGDLS and CDR2 is YYNGEE in the germline V gene. The chain's CDR3 is CASSVDWTGPSGNTIYF. The DNA for the CDR3 is TGTGCCAGCAGCGTAGACTGGACAGGCCCCTCTGGAAACACCATATATTTT.

The chain combines TRBV25-1 with TRBJ2-7; 8 positions match TRBD1. CDR3 length: 16 residues. In germline, CDR1 is MGHDK, CDR2 SYGVNS. V shed 3 bases and J 1 base; nucleotides not matched to a gene: 8. DNA for the CDR3: TGTGCCAGCAGTGACCCTACATGGACAGGGTCCTACGAGCAGTACTTC. Its translation is CASSDPTWTGSYEQYF.

The chain is built from TRBV7-2 and TRBJ1-6; weak D call: TRBD1 (5 bases). V was clipped by 1 base and J by 7 bases, with 11 bases between them. CDR3 size: 15 residues. Per the germline V gene, CDR1 is SGHTA and CDR2 is FQGNSA. The CDR3 nucleotides are TGTGCCAGCAGCTTAGTGCAGGGCCTGAATTCACCCCTCCACTTT. Protein product: CASSLVQGLNSPLHF. Supplemented by reference TRBV7-2 and TRBJ1-6, the full variable domain reads GAGVSQSPSNKVTEKGKDVELRCDPISGHTALYWYRQSLGQGLEFLIYFQGNSAPDKSGLPSDRFSAERTGGSVSTLTIQRTQQEDSAVYLCASSLVQGLNSPLHFGNGTRLTVT.

The J gene is TRBJ1-1, the V gene TRBV18; D is uncertain. Per germline, CDR1 KGHSH and CDR2 LQKENI. There are 14 residues in the CDR3. The V and J ends lost 2 bases and 10 bases respectively, with 17 bases between them. The CDR3 loop is CASSPTSGEGRAFF. CDR3 DNA sequence: TGTGCCAGCTCACCAACCTCGGGTGAGGGAAGAGCTTTCTTT.

The chain uses TRBV2 and TRBJ2-1; tentatively, D is TRBD1 (6 bases). V gave up 7 bases and J gave up 9 bases, with 16 bases separating them. The V gene's germline CDR1 is SNHLY and CDR2 FYNNEI. The CDR3 sequence is 13 residues long. The CDR3 DNA sequence: TGTGCCAGCAACGCTGGACAGTCTGGTGAGCAGTTCTTC. This codes for CASNAGQSGEQFF. Filled out from reference TRBV2 and TRBJ2-1, the complete variable domain reads EPEVTQTPSHQVTQMGQEVILRCVPISNHLYFYWYRQILGQKVEFLVSFYNNEISEKSEIFDDQFSVERPDGSNFTLKIRSTKLEDSAMYFCASNAGQSGEQFFGPGTRLTVL.